This is a list of T cell receptor beta chains from one sample in a study of T cell clonotyping in hematopoietic cell transplantation. Profiled with immunoSEQ multiplex PCR; TCRdb holds only in-frame clones, not every one. The sample yields more than 9,000 clones, about nine tenths seen once. The sequencing here drew on peripheral blood mononuclear cells, taken before stem cell transplant. The receptors originated from a woman between 45 and 60 years old with chronic myeloid leukemia. Some clones in this sample may be carry-over from other donors' samples. Both conserved end residues are trimmed from each CDR3.

v_call	j_call	cdr3_aa
TRBV6-5	TRBJ1-1	ASSDDRNTEAF
TRBV7-8	TRBJ1-5	ASSPGTVYSNQPQH
TRBV7-9	TRBJ2-5	ASSSFEGVETQY
TRBV19	TRBJ2-1	ASRESQGLAGYNEQF
TRBV5-4	TRBJ2-2	ASSFSGTGELF
TRBV30	TRBJ1-2	AWSPEGRDYGYT
TRBV20-1	TRBJ1-2	SARSLSGYT
TRBV13	TRBJ2-1	ASSAGLAFEYEQF
TRBV4-1	TRBJ2-7	ASSQALSSTYEQY
TRBV4-1	TRBJ2-3	ASSLPANKGGPDTQY
TRBV5-1	TRBJ2-5	ASSLPGAGGETQY
TRBV7-9	TRBJ1-2	ASSPSWAQESNYGYT
TRBV5-4	TRBJ1-4	ASTRQGVNEKLF
TRBV20-1	TRBJ2-3	SAEVGDTQY
TRBV11-2	TRBJ1-1	ASSRQGQGNTEAF
TRBV5-5	TRBJ2-1	ASSFYGNEQF
TRBV30	TRBJ1-1	AWIPGTVEAF
TRBV6-6	TRBJ1-5	ASSYSGGDSNQPQH
TRBV28	TRBJ1-4	ASSLQGGNEKLF
TRBV23-1	TRBJ2-7	ASSQVNSSYEQY
TRBV11-2	TRBJ2-4	ASSILDIQY
TRBV7-9	TRBJ2-7	ASEGGTVSYEQY
TRBV28	TRBJ2-7	ASSLIGTGHEQY
TRBV7-2	TRBJ2-7	ASSVGGTTISYEQY
TRBV29-1	TRBJ2-4	SVEGPGLLAKNIQY
TRBV5-1	TRBJ1-2	ASSLGQGLGGYT
TRBV7-2	TRBJ2-1	ASSLGWRASEQF
TRBV2	TRBJ2-5	ASRSLTGAQGETQY
TRBV27	TRBJ2-7	ASSLSARPHEQY
TRBV9	TRBJ2-7	ASSVSGSGAYEQY
TRBV5-1	TRBJ2-6	ASSLSGGSLSGANVLT
TRBV4-3	TRBJ2-3	ASSQGLAGVFADTQY
TRBV6-5	TRBJ2-7	ASSLDRVRREQY
TRBV6-1	TRBJ1-1	ASSKGRGNTEAF
TRBV5-5	TRBJ2-1	ASSWRTSGTNNEQF
TRBV5-4	TRBJ2-1	ASSLVGWNEQF
TRBV28	TRBJ2-1	ASSPAGGGDEQF
TRBV29-1	TRBJ2-7	RALRDGYYEQY
TRBV4-2	TRBJ2-1	ASSPTSGRAWVEQF
TRBV5-1	TRBJ2-1	ASSLVAGGLGYNEQF